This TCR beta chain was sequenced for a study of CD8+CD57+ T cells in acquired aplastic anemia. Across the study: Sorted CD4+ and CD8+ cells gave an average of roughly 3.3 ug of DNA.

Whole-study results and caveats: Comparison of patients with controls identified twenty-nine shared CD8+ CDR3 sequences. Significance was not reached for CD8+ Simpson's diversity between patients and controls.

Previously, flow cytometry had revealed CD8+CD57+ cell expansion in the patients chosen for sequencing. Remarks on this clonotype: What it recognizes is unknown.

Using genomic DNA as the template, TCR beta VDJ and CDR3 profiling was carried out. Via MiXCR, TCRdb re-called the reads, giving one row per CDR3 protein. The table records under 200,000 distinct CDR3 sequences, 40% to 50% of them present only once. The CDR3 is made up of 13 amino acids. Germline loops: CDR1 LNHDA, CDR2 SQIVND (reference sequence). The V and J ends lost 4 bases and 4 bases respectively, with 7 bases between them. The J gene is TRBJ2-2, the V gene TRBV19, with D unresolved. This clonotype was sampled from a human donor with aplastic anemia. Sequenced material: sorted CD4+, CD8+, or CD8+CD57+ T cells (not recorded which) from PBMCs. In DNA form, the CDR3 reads TGTGCCAGTAGTAGCTCAGTCACCGGGGAGCTGTTTTTT. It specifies CASSSSVTGELFF. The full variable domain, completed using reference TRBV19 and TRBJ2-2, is DGGITQSPKYLFRKEGQNVTLSCEQNLNHDAMYWYRQDPGQGLRLIYYSQIVNDFQKGDIAEGYSVSREKKESFPLTVTSAQKNPTAFYLCASSSSVTGELFFGEGSRLTVL.